A selection of T cell receptor beta chains follows, all from one sample in a study of metastatic and nonmetastatic thyroid tumors. TCRdb reanalyzed the PCR reads via MiXCR. The sample lists about 39,000 clones, roughly 19% occurring once. Sequencing was done on a sample of blood. Source of these receptors: a female donor with papillary thyroid cancer or a benign thyroid nodule (not recorded which). Some clones in this sample may be carry-over from other donors' samples. Both conserved end residues are part of each CDR3. D genes are given only for firm matches. Clone size is given for some rows only: seen once, a few or many times, or a class if the clone is expanded.

CDR3 protein | CDR3 DNA | J gene | V gene | clone size | D gene
CASKRTGVTGELFF | TGTGCCAGCAAGCGGACAGGGGTCACCGGGGAGCTGTTTTTT | TRBJ2-2 | TRBV2 | many | TRBD1
CASSQELKIYYEQYF | TGCGCCAGCAGCCAAGAACTCAAGATTTATTACGAGCAGTACTTC | TRBJ2-7 | TRBV4-1 | - | -
CASSFMDGLNTEAFF | TGTGCCAGCAGTTTCATGGACGGACTAAACACTGAAGCTTTCTTT | TRBJ1-1 | TRBV6-1 | many | -
CAGGEGFGGYTF | TGTGCCGGAGGGGAGGGTTTTGGTGGCTACACCTTC | TRBJ1-2 | TRBV6-1 | medium-sized | -
CASSQASGRTYNEQFF | TGCGCCAGCAGCCAGGCTAGCGGGAGGACATACAATGAGCAGTTCTTC | TRBJ2-1 | TRBV4-1 | many | TRBD2
CSARDRYRGTWELFF | TGCAGTGCTAGAGATCGGTACAGGGGCACCTGGGAGCTGTTTTTT | TRBJ2-2 | TRBV20-1 | - | TRBD1
CASRSTLGQLNQPQHF | TGTGCCAGCAGATCTACCCTGGGACAGCTCAATCAGCCCCAGCATTTT | TRBJ1-5 | TRBV6-1 | many | TRBD1
CARGLAGDTQYF | TGTGCTCGGGGACTAGCGGGAGATACGCAGTATTTT | TRBJ2-3 | TRBV30 | - | TRBD2
CASRVGTQYGYTF | TGTGCCAGCAGAGTCGGGACACAGTATGGCTACACCTTC | TRBJ1-2 | TRBV6-1 | few | -
CASRRDVNTGELFF | TGTGCCAGCAGACGGGACGTCAACACCGGGGAGCTGTTTTTT | TRBJ2-2 | TRBV11-3 | few | -
CASSFLAGGAGELFF | TGTGCCAGCAGCTTCCTAGCGGGAGGTGCCGGGGAGCTGTTTTTT | TRBJ2-2 | TRBV5-5 | many | TRBD2
CSLDRAYSTDTQYF | TGCAGCCTCGACAGGGCCTATAGCACAGATACGCAGTATTTT | TRBJ2-3 | TRBV20-1 | many | TRBD1
CATSDQREALTDTQYF | TGTGCCACCAGTGACCAGCGGGAGGCCCTCACAGATACGCAGTATTTT | TRBJ2-3 | TRBV24-1 | many | TRBD2
CASSLGPTGAGNQPQHF | TGTGCCAGCAGCTTGGGACCAACAGGGGCTGGCAATCAGCCCCAGCATTTT | TRBJ1-5 | TRBV7-6 | - | TRBD1
CSGREGSRDTEAFF | TGCAGTGGTAGAGAAGGGTCGAGGGACACTGAAGCTTTCTTT | TRBJ1-1 | TRBV20-1 | - | -
CASSEDEGTRDQPQHF | TGTGCCAGCAGTGAAGACGAGGGAACCAGGGATCAGCCCCAGCATTTT | TRBJ1-5 | TRBV6-1 | many | -
CASSPSGPNQPQHF | TGTGCCAGCTCACCTTCAGGACCAAATCAGCCCCAGCATTTT | TRBJ1-5 | TRBV18 | many | -
CASSSSGEYEQYF | TGTGCCAGCAGTTCCTCGGGGGAATACGAGCAGTACTTC | TRBJ2-7 | TRBV25-1 | - | -
CASGLVLGVVGGSPLHF | TGTGCTAGTGGTTTGGTTCTTGGGGTGGTAGGGGGATCACCCCTCCACTTT | TRBJ1-6 | TRBV12-5 | medium-sized | -
CASSPSNQGPGYEQYF | TGTGCCAGCAGCCCTTCAAATCAGGGTCCCGGATACGAGCAGTACTTC | TRBJ2-7 | TRBV11-1 | many | -
CASSADAGRAYGYTF | TGTGCCAGCAGCGCCGACGCAGGGAGGGCCTATGGCTACACCTTC | TRBJ1-2 | TRBV7-9 | many | -
CAISENMSEQFF | TGTGCCATCAGTGAAAACATGAGTGAGCAGTTCTTC | TRBJ2-1 | TRBV10-3 | many | -
CAWIGEKNTGELFF | TGTGCCTGGATAGGGGAAAAAAACACCGGGGAGCTGTTTTTT | TRBJ2-2 | TRBV30 | - | -
CAISENQETQYF | TGTGCCATCAGTGAAAACCAAGAGACCCAGTACTTC | TRBJ2-5 | TRBV10-3 | many | -
CASSPTPTDTQYF | TGTGCCAGCAGCCCTACTCCCACAGATACGCAGTATTTT | TRBJ2-3 | TRBV7-3 | many | -
CASSQSTHYEQYF | TGTGCCAGCAGCCAGAGTACGCACTACGAGCAGTACTTC | TRBJ2-7 | TRBV7-2 | - | -